The present TCR beta chain was sequenced within a study of blood T cell repertoires in COVID-19. On the study more broadly: Sites across the United States, Italy and Spain contributed samples from acute and convalescent COVID-19. PBMCs, B-cell-depleted T cells, or T cells provided the cDNA or gDNA that made up the material.

Trimming cost V 6 bases and J 0 bases, with 11 bases left between them. The CDR3 is made up of 14 amino acids. Germline lookup yields CDR1 LNHDA and CDR2 SQIVND (reference sequence). Original processing notes: Estimation of nucleated cell counts was performed using reference gene primer amplification. Sequencing used immunoSEQ multiplex PCR; TCRdb keeps in-frame clones, though not all of them. Clonal size and the V and J genes are those of that table, whereas D and trimming came from the DNA. Found here are some 110,000 clones, roughly two thirds of them singletons; the top ten hold 0.75% to 1%. This clonotype was sampled from a human donor with acute or convalescent COVID-19. The donor label of this sample is uncertain. The sample comprised peripheral blood. This rearrangement joins TRBV19 to TRBJ1-2; D gene uncertain. CDR3: CASRGGLANYGYTF. In DNA form, the CDR3 reads TGTGCCAGTAGAGGAGGATTAGCTAACTATGGCTACACCTTC.